This TCR beta chain was recovered during a study of blood T cell repertoires in COVID-19. Clones were read by immunoSEQ multiplex PCR, and TCRdb kept only the in-frame ones, dropping some. The sample carries around 430,000 clones, around 89% recorded once. Germline values: CDR1 MNHEY, CDR2 SVGAGI. V dropped 2 bases and J dropped 6; count of bases not matched to a gene: 5. The CDR3 extends over 14 amino acids. Sequenced sample: peripheral blood. The chain is built from TRBV6-5 and TRBJ1-2; 8 bases agree with TRBD1. The clonotype comes from a woman aged 50 to 60 with COVID-19, enrolled during active disease. CDR3 nucleotides: TGTGCCAGCAGTTACGCCCCGGACAGGGATGGCTACACCTTC. Translated, it gives CASSYAPDRDGYTF.